This T cell receptor beta chain was observed in a study of human T cells and chemical hapten exposure. TCRdb reprocessed the RACE reads with MiXCR, giving one entry per CDR3 protein. The data contain about 140,000 distinct CDR3 sequences, about 11% of them singletons. The time point was: patch test 2, 6 weeks after DPC sensitization. Indicated treatment: therapeutic diphenylcyclopropenone sensitization with weekly scalp DPC. Many counts were recorded for this clonotype. Here the sequenced sample was whole blood, taken in connection with sensitization to the hapten diphenylcyclopropenone (DPC). The source of this sequence is a woman aged 50 to 65 with alopecia areata. Some clones in this sample may be carry-over from other donors' samples.

The CDR3 reads CASSRGGGRDYGYTF. CDR3 coding DNA: TGTGCCAGCAGCCGAGGTGGGGGAAGGGACTATGGCTACACCTTC. V and J are TRBV28 and TRBJ1-2; TRBD1 might be the D (5 bases). Germline V gives CDR1 MDHEN, CDR2 SYDVKM. The CDR3 spans 15 residues. Trimming took 6 bases from V and 3 from J, leaving 17 bases between them.